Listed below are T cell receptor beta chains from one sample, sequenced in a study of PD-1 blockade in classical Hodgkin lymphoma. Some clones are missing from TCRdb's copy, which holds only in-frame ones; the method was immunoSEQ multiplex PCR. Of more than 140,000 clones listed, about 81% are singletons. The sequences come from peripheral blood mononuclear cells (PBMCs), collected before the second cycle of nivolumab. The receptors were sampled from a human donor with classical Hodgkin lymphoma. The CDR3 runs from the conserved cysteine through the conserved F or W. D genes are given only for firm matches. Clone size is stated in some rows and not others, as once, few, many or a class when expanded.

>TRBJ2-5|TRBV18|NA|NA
CASSPPADQETQYF
TGTGCCAGCTCACCACCGGCAGACCAAGAGACCCAGTACTTC
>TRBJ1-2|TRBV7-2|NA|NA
CASSLRTDLYGYTF
TGTGCCAGCAGCTTAAGAACAGACCTCTATGGCTACACCTTC
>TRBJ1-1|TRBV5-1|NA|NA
CASSPPRDNTEAFF
TGCGCCAGCAGCCCACCCCGGGACAACACTGAAGCTTTCTTT
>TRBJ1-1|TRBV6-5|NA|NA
CASSYSTTGARSEAFF
TGTGCCAGCAGTTACTCGACCACGGGAGCCCGGTCTGAAGCTTTCTTT
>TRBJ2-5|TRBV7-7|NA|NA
CASSIDSTYQETQYF
TGTGCTAGCAGCATTGACAGCACGTACCAAGAGACCCAGTACTTC
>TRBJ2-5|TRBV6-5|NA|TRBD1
CASSPPGQGVETQYF
TGTGCCAGCAGTCCGCCGGGACAGGGGGTGGAGACCCAGTACTTC
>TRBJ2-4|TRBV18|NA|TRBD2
CASSPSGILSKNIQYF
TGTGCCAGCTCACCAAGCGGGATTCTTTCCAAAAACATTCAGTACTTC
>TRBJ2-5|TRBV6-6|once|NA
CASSPGPQETQYF
TGTGCCAGCAGTCCGGGGCCCCAAGAGACCCAGTACTTC
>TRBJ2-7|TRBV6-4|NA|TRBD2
CASTRLAANYEQYF
TGTGCCAGCACTAGACTAGCGGCTAACTACGAGCAGTACTTC
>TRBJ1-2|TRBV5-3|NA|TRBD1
CASNDRGQDGYTF
TGTGCCAGCAACGACAGGGGGCAGGATGGCTACACCTTC
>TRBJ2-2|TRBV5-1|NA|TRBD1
CASSPDQGATGELFF
TGCGCCAGCAGCCCGGACCAGGGGGCCACCGGGGAGCTGTTTTTT
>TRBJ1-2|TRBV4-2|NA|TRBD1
CASSLSQSGTGVSGYTF
TGTGCCAGCAGCCTTTCGCAGTCTGGGACAGGAGTCAGTGGCTACACCTTC
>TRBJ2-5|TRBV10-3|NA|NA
CAISDSRGQETQYF
TGTGCCATCAGTGATTCGAGGGGACAAGAGACCCAGTACTTC
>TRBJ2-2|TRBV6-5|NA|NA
CASSYYPGGAGELFF
TGTGCCAGCAGTTACTACCCAGGAGGGGCCGGGGAGCTGTTTTTT
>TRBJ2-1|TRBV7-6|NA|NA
CASSQGGGHTYNEQFF
TGTGCCAGCAGCCAAGGTGGGGGGCACACATACAATGAGCAGTTCTTC
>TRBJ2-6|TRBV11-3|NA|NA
CASSLDGTGANVLTF
TGTGCCAGCAGCTTAGATGGGACTGGGGCCAACGTCCTGACTTTC
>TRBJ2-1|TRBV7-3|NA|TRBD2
CASSLISGEYNEQFF
TGTGCCAGCAGCTTAATAAGCGGGGAATACAATGAGCAGTTCTTC
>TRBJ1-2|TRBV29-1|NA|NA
CSVTPDSASYGYTF
TGCAGCGTCACCCCAGACTCGGCTAGCTATGGCTACACCTTC
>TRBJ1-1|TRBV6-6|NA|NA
CASSPQRVDTEAFF
TGTGCCAGCAGCCCGCAGAGGGTCGACACTGAAGCTTTCTTT
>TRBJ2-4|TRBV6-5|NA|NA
CASSWMNIQYF
TGTGCCAGCAGTTGGATGAACATTCAGTACTTC
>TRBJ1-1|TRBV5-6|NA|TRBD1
CASSLDRQGGPGTEAFF
TGTGCCAGCAGCTTGGATCGGCAGGGGGGGCCGGGAACTGAAGCTTTCTTT
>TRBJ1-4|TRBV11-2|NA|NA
CASSLEASGRLFF
TGTGCCAGCAGCTTAGAAGCGTCAGGGAGACTGTTTTTT
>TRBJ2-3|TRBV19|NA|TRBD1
CASSIGQGSDTQYF
TGTGCCAGTAGTATTGGACAGGGTTCAGATACGCAGTATTTT
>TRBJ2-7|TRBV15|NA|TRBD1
CATSRDYYETGVYEQYF
TGTGCCACCAGCAGAGATTACTACGAGACAGGGGTCTACGAGCAGTACTTC
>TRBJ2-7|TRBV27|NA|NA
CASSQVDDRGEQYF
TGTGCCAGCAGTCAAGTCGACGATCGGGGCGAGCAGTACTTC
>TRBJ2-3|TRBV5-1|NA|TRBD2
CASSFGTTSDTQYF
TGCGCCAGCAGCTTTGGGACTACATCCGATACGCAGTATTTT
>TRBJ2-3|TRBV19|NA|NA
CASSIVARDTDTQYF
TGTGCCAGTAGTATAGTGGCCAGGGACACAGATACGCAGTATTTT
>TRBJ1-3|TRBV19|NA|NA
CASSRQLSSGNTIYF
TGTGCCAGTAGTCGACAGTTGAGCTCTGGAAACACCATATATTTT
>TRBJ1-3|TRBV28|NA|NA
CASSLYTLSSGNTIYF
TGTGCCAGCAGTTTATACACCTTGAGCTCTGGAAACACCATATATTTT
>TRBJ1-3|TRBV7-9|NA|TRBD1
CASSLRGTGRGNTIYF
TGTGCCAGCAGCTTAAGGGGGACAGGGAGGGGAAACACCATATATTTT
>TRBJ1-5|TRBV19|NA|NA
CASSAQGIGNQPQHF
TGTGCCAGTAGCGCCCAGGGAATAGGTAATCAGCCCCAGCATTTT
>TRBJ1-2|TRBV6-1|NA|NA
CASSEMQGSKSYGYTF
TGTGCCAGCAGTGAAATGCAGGGATCGAAGAGCTATGGCTACACCTTC
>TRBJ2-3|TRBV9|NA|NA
CASSVEARRPSSTDTQYF
TGTGCCAGCAGCGTAGAGGCACGACGACCATCCAGCACAGATACGCAGTATTTT
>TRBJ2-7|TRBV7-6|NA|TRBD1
CASRRRPGQGRDSYEQYF
TGTGCCAGCAGGAGACGCCCCGGACAGGGTCGAGACTCCTACGAGCAGTACTTC
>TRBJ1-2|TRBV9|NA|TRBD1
CASSVVPPRGRGGYTF
TGTGCCAGCAGCGTAGTGCCCCCCAGGGGGCGCGGGGGCTACACCTTC
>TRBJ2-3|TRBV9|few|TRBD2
CASSGPNKLAGVTDTQYF
TGTGCCAGCAGCGGCCCTAATAAATTAGCGGGAGTGACAGATACGCAGTATTTT
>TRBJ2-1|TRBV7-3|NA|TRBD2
CASSLRGTSGSRYNEQFF
TGTGCCAGCAGCTTAAGAGGGACTAGCGGGAGTCGCTACAATGAGCAGTTCTTC
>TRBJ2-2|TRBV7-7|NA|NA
CASSLGRGRGNTGELFF
TGTGCTAGCAGCTTAGGAAGGGGAAGGGGCAACACCGGGGAGCTGTTTTTT
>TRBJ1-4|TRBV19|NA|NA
CASSRAPNEKLFF
TGTGCCAGTAGTAGGGCTCCTAATGAAAAACTGTTTTTT
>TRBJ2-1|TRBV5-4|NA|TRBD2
CASIGAGASYNEQFF
TGTGCCAGCATCGGAGCGGGGGCTTCCTACAATGAGCAGTTCTTC
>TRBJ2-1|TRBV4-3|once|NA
CASSQETHNEQFF
TGCGCCAGCAGCCAAGAGACCCACAATGAGCAGTTCTTC
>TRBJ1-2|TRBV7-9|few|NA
CASSLGGRPYGYTF
TGTGCCAGCAGCTTAGGGGGGAGGCCTTATGGCTACACCTTC
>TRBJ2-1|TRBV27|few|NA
CASSLSRDYNEQFF
TGTGCCAGCAGTTTATCCAGGGACTACAATGAGCAGTTCTTC
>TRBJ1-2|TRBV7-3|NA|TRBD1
CASSLSGQGGGYTF
TGTGCCAGCAGCTTATCTGGACAGGGCGGTGGCTACACCTTC